Presented here are 13 T cell receptor beta chains from one specimen sequenced in a study of brain T cells in children with intractable seizures. TCRdb's copy holds only in-frame clones and misses some; the assay was immunoSEQ multiplex PCR. The sample consists of roughly 110,000 clones, approximately 94% of them appearing once. The sample in question was peripheral blood, obtained at surgery. The receptors shown here come from a boy younger than two with hemimegalencephaly and intractable seizures.

V gene TRBV7-2 combines with J gene TRBJ2-7, with D maybe TRBD2 (6 bases). Germline CDR1 is SGHTA and CDR2 is FQGNSA. The CDR3 extends over 16 amino acids. V dropped 2 bases and J dropped 2 bases, with 16 bases sitting between them. DNA for the CDR3: TGTGCCAGCAGCTTATTTTTAGCGGTACTTACCTACGAGCAGTACTTC. Its translation: CASSLFLAVLTYEQYF.

V usage is TRBV7-8 and J usage is TRBJ2-2, with TRBD2 matching over 7 bases. V dropped 5 bases and J dropped 0; count of bases not matched to a gene: 12. Germline CDR1 reads SGHVS; CDR2 reads FQNEAQ. The CDR3 extends over 18 amino acids. The CDR3 protein is CASSLIGRAGANTGELFF. The CDR3 nucleotides are TGTGCCAGCAGCCTCATTGGGAGGGCGGGAGCGAACACCGGGGAGCTGTTTTTT.

V and J are TRBV19 and TRBJ2-5; a weak D match, TRBD2 (7 bases). This CDR3 has 14 amino acids. Trimming removed 1 base from V and 4 bases from J, with 10 bases in between. Germline V gene sequence: CDR1 LNHDA, CDR2 SQIVND (reference sequence). Here the CDR3 DNA reads TGTGCCAGTAGTATAGTAAGGGGGGGAGAGACCCAGTACTTC. Its protein product is CASSIVRGGETQYF.

The rearrangement joins TRBV7-6 to TRBJ1-6; D gene ambiguous. Deletions cut 5 bases from V and 3 bases from J, with 26 bases between. Germline assignment: CDR1 SGHVS and CDR2 FNYEAQ. This CDR3 contains 20 residues. DNA for the CDR3: TGTGCCAGCAGCACGGCCCCGCATCGGTCGGAGAGACTCTATAATTCACCCCTCCACTTT. Its translation is CASSTAPHRSERLYNSPLHF.

This chain joins TRBV2 and TRBJ2-4, with a weak D call TRBD1 (6 bases). The CDR3 spans 14 residues. The germline CDR1 and CDR2 sequences are SNHLY and FYNNEI. Deletions cut 5 bases from V and 5 bases from J, with 13 bases between. The CDR3 is CASSPQGWQNIQYF. The CDR3 coding sequence is TGTGCCAGCAGTCCACAGGGTTGGCAAAACATTCAGTACTTC.

The chain joins TRBV5-6 to TRBJ2-3; tentatively, D is TRBD1 (5 bases). In germline, CDR1 is SGHDT, CDR2 YYEEEE. The CDR3 runs to 13 residues. The V end lost 4 bases, the J end lost 2 bases, and 8 bases lay between the germline ends. The CDR3 DNA reads as TGTGCCAGCAGCGAACAGGTCACAGATACGCAGTATTTT. Its translation: CASSEQVTDTQYF.

The gene calls are TRBV29-1 and TRBJ1-1, with unresolved D. The CDR3 totals 13 residues. With 4 bases removed from V and 3 bases from J, the gap between germline ends came to 12 bases. Per germline, CDR1 SQVTM and CDR2 ANQGSEA. In DNA, the CDR3 is TGCAGCGTTGCTGACGACCGGGACACTGAAGCTTTCTTT. This codes for CSVADDRDTEAFF.

The chain carries TRBV28 and TRBJ1-1; D possibly corresponds to TRBD1 (5 bases). The CDR3 totals 14 residues. V dropped 3 bases and J dropped 7 bases, with 15 bases sitting between them. The germline V gene encodes CDR1 MDHEN and CDR2 SYDVKM. The CDR3 sequence: CASSFSISGGEAFF. CDR3 bases: TGTGCCAGCAGTTTTTCGATCTCCGGGGGTGAAGCTTTCTTT.

The genes are TRBV2 and TRBJ1-2; D is ambiguous. CDR1 and CDR2 (germline): SNHLY, FYNNEI. The CDR3 is made up of 13 amino acids. Trimming took 7 bases from V and 2 from J, leaving 11 bases between them. The CDR3 coding sequence is TGTGCCAGCACTATCGGCAGAAACTATGGCTACACCTTC. Its protein product is CASTIGRNYGYTF.

The V and J genes are TRBV7-9 and TRBJ2-2; D gene unclear. The CDR3 is 15 residues long. Trimming pared 5 bases from V and 1 base from J, leaving 11 bases between. The germline V gene has CDR1 SEHNR and CDR2 FQNEAQ (reference sequence). The CDR3 coding sequence is TGTGCCAGCAGCCCCGTTGGGCGGAACACCGGGGAGCTGTTTTTT. It is translated as CASSPVGRNTGELFF.

This sequence joins TRBV27 and TRBJ2-7; D remains ambiguous. V was cut by 2 bases and J by 7 bases, with 12 bases left in between. CDR3 length equals 13 residues. Germline-derived CDR1 and CDR2 are MNHEY and SMNVEV (reference sequence). The CDR3 spells CASSLGPVGEQYF. CDR3 in DNA: TGTGCCAGCAGTTTAGGACCTGTGGGAGAGCAGTACTTC.

The V gene is TRBV2, the J gene TRBJ2-3, with no clear D. This CDR3 comprises 15 residues. From germline, CDR1 is SNHLY and CDR2 FYNNEI. V lost 1 base to trimming and J lost 4 bases, with 12 bases between them. The CDR3: CASSEDRTFPDTQYF. The CDR3 DNA is TGTGCCAGCAGTGAAGATCGGACCTTCCCAGATACGCAGTATTTT.

This clone was found a few times. This sequence joins TRBV18 and TRBJ2-1; D remains unclear. V lost 0 bases and J 0 bases, leaving 15 bases between the germline ends. The CDR3 extends over 18 amino acids. Germline assignment: CDR1 KGHSH and CDR2 LQKENI. CDR3 DNA sequence: TGTGCCAGCTCACCACCTGGCGCGGCGCTCCCCTCCTACAATGAGCAGTTCTTC. Translated, it gives CASSPPGAALPSYNEQFF.